These 18 T cell receptor beta chains were all obtained from the same sample, sequenced in a study of shared clonotypes between healthy human individuals. TCRdb keeps only in-frame clones here, not all; method: immunoSEQ multiplex PCR. The sample has approximately 980,000 clones, approximately 76% seen once. Sequencing was performed on memory CD4+ T cells sorted from blood. Subset of the sample: CD45RA-negative fraction. These receptors were taken from a man aged 18 to 35 in good health.

J is TRBJ1-4 and V is TRBV5-1; TRBD1 aligns across 10 bases. Germline V CDR1 and CDR2: SGHRS, YFSETQ. V dropped 7 bases and J dropped 7; count of bases not matched to a gene: 7. CDR3 size: 14 residues. The DNA for the CDR3 is TGCGCCAGCTGGGACCGGGACAGGGGTGAAAAACTGTTTTTT. Translation gives CASWDRDRGEKLFF.

This clone was picked up a small number of times. The chain carries TRBV10-3 and TRBJ1-2; the D gene is possibly TRBD1 (6 bases). V shed 6 bases and J shed 6 bases, with 17 bases lying between them. Germline V CDR1 and CDR2: ENHRY, SYGVKD. There are 14 residues in the CDR3. The CDR3 sequence: CAIRVGQGYNGYTF. CDR3 in DNA: TGTGCCATCAGAGTGGGGCAGGGGTACAATGGCTACACCTTC.

This rearrangement joins TRBV29-1 to TRBJ1-2; 8 nucleotides align to TRBD1. Trimming took 2 bases from V and 8 from J; bases not matched to a gene: 7. The CDR3 runs to 13 residues. The germline CDR1 and CDR2 sequences are SQVTM and ANQGSEA. Here the CDR3 reads CSVELAGGQGYTF. CDR3 DNA sequence: TGCAGCGTTGAATTGGCAGGGGGCCAGGGCTACACCTTC.

This clone was seen only a few times. The chain combines TRBV19 with TRBJ1-5, with TRBD1 as a possible D gene (6 bases). Germline loops: CDR1 LNHDA, CDR2 SQIVND (reference sequence). V was trimmed by 7 bases and J by 9 bases, leaving 19 bases between them. The length of the CDR3 is 14 residues. CDR3 sequence: CASKLTGDGGPQHF. CDR3 nucleotides: TGTGCCAGTAAGCTGACAGGAGATGGGGGGCCCCAGCATTTT.

The V and J genes are TRBV5-1 and TRBJ1-5; a weak D match, TRBD1 (6 bases). This CDR3 comprises 16 residues. Germline V CDR1 and CDR2: SGHRS, YFSETQ. The V end lost 0 bases, the J end lost 6 bases, and 16 bases lay between the germline ends. The CDR3 sequence is CASSLGPAGASQPQHF. CDR3 coding DNA: TGCGCCAGCAGCTTGGGACCGGCAGGGGCAAGTCAGCCCCAGCATTTT.

The chain is built from TRBV6-1 and TRBJ2-3, with a tentative D call TRBD2 (7 bases). The V end lost 1 base, the J end lost 4 bases, and 12 bases lay between the germline ends. Germline V gene data show CDR1 as MNHNS and CDR2 as SASEGT. The CDR3 runs 15 residues. CDR3 protein: CASSEGWGGPDTQYF. The DNA for the CDR3 is TGTGCCAGCAGTGAAGGATGGGGGGGCCCAGATACGCAGTATTTT.

The chain has TRBV2 and TRBJ2-2, with D uncertain. This CDR3 is built from 13 residues. Deletions cut 7 bases from V and 3 bases from J, with 9 bases between. Germline lookup yields CDR1 SNHLY and CDR2 FYNNEI. The CDR3 coding sequence is TGTGCCAGCAAGCGCGAGTACACCGGGGAGCTGTTTTTT. Translation gives CASKREYTGELFF.

V and J are TRBV5-4 and TRBJ1-1; TRBD1 might be the D (5 bases). Germline V gives CDR1 SGHNT, CDR2 YYREEE (reference sequence). The CDR3 runs to 14 residues. The ends were cut back, 5 bases at V and 0 bases at J, with 11 bases in the middle. The CDR3 coding sequence is TGTGCCAGCAGACCCGGGACGATGAACACTGAAGCTTTCTTT. This sequence encodes CASRPGTMNTEAFF.

Of note for this clone: The same CDR3 is also encoded by other DNA sequences in this sample. The V and J genes are TRBV5-4 and TRBJ1-1; 8 nucleotides line up with TRBD1. Germline-derived CDR1 and CDR2 are SGHNT and YYREEE (reference sequence). V was pared by 4 bases and J by 3 bases, with 5 bases of the junction left unmatched. The CDR3 contains 14 residues. The DNA for the CDR3 is TGTGCCAGCAGCCTGGACAGGGTGGACACTGAAGCTTTCTTT. This encodes CASSLDRVDTEAFF.

This clone was seen only a few times. This chain uses TRBV4-3 with TRBJ1-2; 7 bases line up with TRBD1. The CDR3 extends over 16 amino acids. Germline CDR1 and CDR2: LGHNA and YSLEER. With V trimmed by 4 bases and J by 4 bases, 12 bases remained unmatched. CDR3 loop: CASSRDRAGGFYGYTF. In DNA form, the CDR3 reads TGCGCCAGCAGCCGGGACCGGGCAGGGGGGTTCTATGGCTACACCTTC.

The chain recombines TRBV6-1 with TRBJ1-6; no firm D call. The V and J ends lost 7 bases and 0 bases respectively, with 10 bases between them. Looked up from germline, CDR1 is MNHNS and CDR2 is SASEGT. This CDR3 is built from 15 residues. The CDR3 DNA reads TGTGCCAGCACCCGTTCAAGCTCCTATAATTCACCCCTCCACTTT. Translation: CASTRSSSYNSPLHF.

The V and J genes are TRBV6-1 and TRBJ2-7; perhaps TRBD1 as D (6 bases). CDR1 is MNHNS and CDR2 is SASEGT in the germline V gene. V was shortened by 10 bases and J by 7 bases, with 23 bases between the two germline ends. The CDR3 loop spans 14 amino acids. Here the CDR3 reads CATCQGTWAQEQYF. For the CDR3, the DNA is TGTGCCACCTGCCAGGGGACATGGGCTCAAGAGCAGTACTTC.

Turning to this clone: This sample includes further DNA sequences coding for the same CDR3. The DNA for the CDR3 is TGTGCCAGCAGTTACTCGATCCAGGGGGCCTCCTACGAGCAGTACTTC. Its translation is CASSYSIQGASYEQYF. J is TRBJ2-7 and V is TRBV6-5, with 8 positions matching TRBD1. The CDR3 loop spans 16 amino acids. Germline CDR1 and CDR2: MNHEY and SVGAGI. V lost 0 bases to trimming and J lost 0 bases; unmatched junction nucleotides: 4.

This clone was observed a few times. A far more abundant clone sits one base away, making this likely a read error. The DNA for the CDR3 is TGTGCCAGTCAGGAGAACACTGAAGCTTTCTTT. Protein: CASQENTEAFF. The V call is TRBV7-9, the J call TRBJ1-1; D gene uncertain. Germline V lookup: CDR1 SEHNR, CDR2 FQNEAQ (reference sequence). The CDR3 runs to 11 residues. The germline V and J ends were trimmed by 9 bases and 1 base, with 6 bases remaining between them.

The chain is built from TRBV7-9 and TRBJ2-6; 9 nucleotides line up with TRBD1. V was pared by 1 base and J by 3 bases, with 7 bases of the junction left unmatched. Germline CDR1 reads SEHNR; CDR2 reads FQNEAQ (reference sequence). The CDR3 has 18 residues. CDR3 sequence reads: CASSLGGQGTVGANVLTF. For the CDR3, the DNA is TGTGCCAGCAGCTTAGGGGGACAGGGAACGGTTGGGGCCAACGTCCTGACTTTC.

This chain uses TRBV5-1 with TRBJ2-7; TRBD1 matches at 7 bases. The ends lost 1 base at V and 3 bases at J; junction bases unmatched: 7. The CDR3 consists of 15 residues. The germline V gene encodes CDR1 SGHRS and CDR2 YFSETQ. CDR3: CASSLSQGESYEQYF. In DNA form, the CDR3 reads TGCGCCAGCAGCTTGAGTCAGGGGGAGAGCTACGAGCAGTACTTC. The full variable domain, its missing parts supplied by reference TRBV5-1 and TRBJ2-7, is KAGVTQTPRYLIKTRGQQVTLSCSPISGHRSVSWYQQTPGQGLQFLFEYFSETQRNKGNFPGRFSGRQFSNSRSEMNVSTLELGDSALYLCASSLSQGESYEQYFGPGTRLTVT.

The sample holds many counts of this clone. The sample carries other DNA sequences with the same CDR3. The chain has TRBV28 and TRBJ1-2; D is unclear. Trimming removed 5 bases from V and 4 bases from J, with 11 bases in between. Germline V CDR1 and CDR2: MDHEN, SYDVKM. This CDR3 spans 13 amino acids. In DNA form, the CDR3 reads TGTGCCAGCAGTCCTGGACGGAGCTATGGCTACACCTTC. Encoded protein: CASSPGRSYGYTF.

The DNA of the CDR3 is TGTGCCAGCAGATTGACAGTGAACACTGAAGCTTTCTTT. This translates into CASRLTVNTEAFF. The chain combines TRBV7-8 with TRBJ1-1; tentative D call: TRBD1 (5 bases). The CDR3 is 13 residues long. Between the trimmed V and J ends, which lost 6 bases and 0 bases, there was a span of 8 bases. Germline CDR1 is SGHVS and CDR2 is FQNEAQ.